These 17 T cell receptor beta chains came from one sample sequenced in a study of OX40 agonist ivuxolimab in advanced cancers. Using immunoSEQ multiplex PCR, the repertoire was profiled, and TCRdb retains in-frame clones only, with some absent. The sample carries tens of thousands of clones, roughly nine tenths recorded once. This specimen consisted of CD4+ or CD8+ T cells sorted from blood, obtained in a trial of the OX40 agonist ivuxolimab. The origin of the receptors is an adult with an advanced solid tumor such as melanoma, head and neck, liver or kidney cancer.

This clone is a singleton in its sample. The chain uses TRBV5-4 and TRBJ1-2, with unresolved D. This CDR3 is 15 amino acids long. Germline V CDR1 and CDR2: SGHNT, YYREEE (reference sequence). V gave up 0 bases and J gave up 8 bases, with 17 bases separating them. CDR3 region: CASSLVPIEFYGYTF. In DNA form, the CDR3 reads TGTGCCAGCAGCTTGGTCCCTATTGAGTTCTACGGCTACACCTTC.

The genes are TRBV9 and TRBJ1-2, with D perhaps TRBD1 (5 bases). V was pared by 0 bases and J by 1 base, with 7 bases between. CDR1 is SGDLS and CDR2 is YYNGEE in the germline V gene. The CDR3 sequence is 14 residues long. CDR3 region: CASSVGQGNYGYTF. The CDR3 bases are TGTGCCAGCAGCGTAGGTCAGGGTAACTATGGCTACACCTTC.

The count of this clone is one. The chain uses TRBV7-6 and TRBJ2-1, with 8 bases identical to TRBD1. This CDR3 spans 13 amino acids. With 6 bases clipped from V and 6 bases from J, the junction kept 4 bases outside the gene matches. CDR1 and CDR2 from the germline V gene are SGHVS and FNYEAQ. DNA for the CDR3: TGTGCCAGCAGTTCTACAGGGGGCAATGAGCAGTTCTTC. This gives the protein CASSSTGGNEQFF.

The chain joins TRBV7-9 to TRBJ1-4; D unclear. CDR3 size: 13 residues. The V gene's germline CDR1 is SEHNR and CDR2 FQNEAQ (reference sequence). V was clipped by 3 bases and J by 6 bases, with 8 bases between them. CDR3 coding DNA: TGTGCCAGCAGCTTGTGGTTAGATGAAAAACTGTTTTTT. This translates into CASSLWLDEKLFF.

The chain uses TRBV19 and TRBJ1-6, with a tentative D call TRBD1 (5 bases). The CDR3 is 17 residues long. V was pared by 1 base and J by 5 bases, with 15 bases between. CDR1 and CDR2 from the germline V gene are LNHDA and SQIVND (reference sequence). The CDR3 nucleotides read TGTGCCAGTAGTATAGGGATCTCGGGGGGTAATAATTCACCCCTCCACTTT. This encodes CASSIGISGGNNSPLHF.

The CDR3: CASSLVSQGAIGYEQYF. DNA for the CDR3: TGTGCCAGCAGCTTGGTTAGTCAGGGGGCTATTGGGTACGAGCAGTACTTC. The chain joins TRBV5-4 to TRBJ2-7; 8 bases are a match to TRBD1. CDR1 and CDR2 from the germline V gene are SGHNT and YYREEE (reference sequence). This CDR3 has 17 residues. With 0 bases clipped from V and 4 bases from J, the junction kept 12 bases outside the gene matches. The complete variable domain, with remaining parts taken from reference TRBV5-4 and TRBJ2-7, reads ETGVTQSPTHLIKTRGQQVTLRCSSQSGHNTVSWYQQALGQGPQFIFQYYREEENGRGNFPPRFSGLQFPNYSSELNVNALELDDSALYLCASSLVSQGAIGYEQYFGPGTRLTVT.

This clone was picked up a small number of times. The chain employs TRBV7-9 and TRBJ1-1; D might be TRBD1 (6 bases). Deletions cut 8 bases from V and 6 bases from J, with 22 bases between. The V gene's germline CDR1 is SEHNR and CDR2 FQNEAQ (reference sequence). The CDR3 is 15 residues long. CDR3 coding DNA: TGTGCCAGCTTCCCGATAGGGCAGGGGAGAGCTGAAGCTTTCTTT. The encoded protein is CASFPIGQGRAEAFF.

In nucleotides, the CDR3 is TGTGCCAGCAGCTTGACAGGGGGATACGAGCAGTACTTC. The encoded protein is CASSLTGGYEQYF. The V gene is TRBV5-4, the J gene TRBJ2-7; 8 bases map to TRBD1. Germline V lookup: CDR1 SGHNT, CDR2 YYREEE (reference sequence). V lost 1 base and J lost 4; bases outside the gene matches: 1. The CDR3 covers 13 residues.

This clone is a singleton in its sample. The chain uses TRBV19 and TRBJ1-1; D uncertain. CDR3 length: 15 amino acids. With 1 base removed from V and 2 bases from J, the gap between germline ends came to 11 bases. CDR1 LNHDA and CDR2 SQIVND come from the germline V gene (reference sequence). In nucleotides, the CDR3 is TGTGCCAGTAGTATAGGTTTCATACACAACACTGAAGCTTTCTTT. Residues: CASSIGFIHNTEAFF.

The J gene is TRBJ1-1, the V gene TRBV5-4, with TRBD1 matching over 7 bases. Per the germline V gene, CDR1 is SGHNT and CDR2 is YYREEE (reference sequence). The junction had 5 bases not matched to a gene; V was cut back by 0 bases and J by 0 bases. The CDR3 covers 16 residues. CDR3 residues: CASSLGQGGVNTEAFF. The CDR3 nucleotides read TGTGCCAGCAGCTTGGGACAGGGAGGAGTGAACACTGAAGCTTTCTTT.

This clone was picked up many times. The gene calls are TRBV11-2 and TRBJ1-2; D gene uncertain. The CDR3 has 16 amino acids. The germline CDR1 and CDR2 sequences are SGHAT and FQNNGV. The germline V and J ends were trimmed by 4 bases and 8 bases, with 23 bases remaining between them. CDR3 sequence reads: CASSSLRSTDTSGYTF. The CDR3 region has the DNA TGTGCCAGCAGCTCCCTCAGGAGTACGGATACGAGCGGCTACACCTTC.

The V gene is TRBV27, the J gene TRBJ1-1; 10 bases align to TRBD1. Trimming took 6 bases from V and 4 from J; bases not matched to a gene: 5. The CDR3 sequence is 14 residues long. From germline, CDR1 is MNHEY and CDR2 SMNVEV (reference sequence). CDR3 loop: CASRYGQGVTEAFF. CDR3 DNA: TGTGCCAGCAGGTACGGACAGGGGGTCACTGAAGCTTTCTTT.

The chain recombines TRBV19 with TRBJ2-7; 7 nucleotides align to TRBD2. Germline values: CDR1 LNHDA, CDR2 SQIVND (reference sequence). V was clipped by 6 bases and J by 2 bases; unmatched bases: 4. The CDR3 is 13 amino acids. The CDR3 reads CASRSAGTYEQYF. The CDR3 DNA sequence: TGTGCCAGTAGATCAGCGGGGACCTACGAGCAGTACTTC.

The J gene is TRBJ2-5, the V gene TRBV21-1; the table's D gene call, TRBD2, was not cross checked with the DNA. TRBV21-1 represents a pseudogene. The CDR3 is 19 residues long. The CDR3: CASSLAGGVWSTWRETQYF. The CDR3 DNA follows: TGTGCCAGCAGCCTAGCTGGAGGGGTCTGGTCTACATGGAGGGAGACCCAGTACTTC.

The rearrangement uses TRBV6-1 and TRBJ1-1; 8 positions match TRBD1. This CDR3 has 14 amino acids. Germline-derived CDR1 and CDR2 are MNHNS and SASEGT. Trimming removed 8 bases from V and 4 bases from J; junction bases left unmatched: 9. The CDR3 DNA sequence: TGTGCCAGCGCTGCAATGACAGGGGTCACTGAAGCTTTCTTT. This translates into CASAAMTGVTEAFF.

The chain employs TRBV19 and TRBJ1-1; no clear D. The V gene lost 3 bases and the J gene lost 1 base, with 9 bases spanning the gap. CDR3 length: 14 residues. The germline V gene encodes CDR1 LNHDA and CDR2 SQIVND (reference sequence). The CDR3 sequence is CASSMVVTNTEAFF. As DNA, the CDR3 is TGTGCCAGTAGTATGGTAGTGACGAACACTGAAGCTTTCTTT.

The rearrangement links TRBV7-9 to TRBJ1-2, with 7 nucleotides matching TRBD1. After removal of 9 bases from V and 8 bases from J, the junction contained 9 bases not matched to a gene. CDR3 length: 12 amino acids. Looked up from germline, CDR1 is SEHNR and CDR2 is FQNEAQ (reference sequence). CDR3: CARQDRAGGYTF. In DNA form, the CDR3 reads TGTGCCAGACAAGACAGGGCTGGGGGCTACACCTTC.